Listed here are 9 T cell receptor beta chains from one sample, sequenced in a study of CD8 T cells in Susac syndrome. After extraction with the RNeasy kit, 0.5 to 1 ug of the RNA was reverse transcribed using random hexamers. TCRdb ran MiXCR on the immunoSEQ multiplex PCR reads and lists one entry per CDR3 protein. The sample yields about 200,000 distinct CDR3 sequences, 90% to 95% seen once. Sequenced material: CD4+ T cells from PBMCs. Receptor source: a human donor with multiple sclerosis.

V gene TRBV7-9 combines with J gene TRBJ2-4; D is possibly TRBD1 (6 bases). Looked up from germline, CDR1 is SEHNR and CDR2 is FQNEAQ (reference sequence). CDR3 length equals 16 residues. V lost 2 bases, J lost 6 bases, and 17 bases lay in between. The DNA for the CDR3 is TGTGCCAGCAGCTTAACAGGGAGCGCCTGGGTAAACATTCAGTACTTC. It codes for CASSLTGSAWVNIQYF.

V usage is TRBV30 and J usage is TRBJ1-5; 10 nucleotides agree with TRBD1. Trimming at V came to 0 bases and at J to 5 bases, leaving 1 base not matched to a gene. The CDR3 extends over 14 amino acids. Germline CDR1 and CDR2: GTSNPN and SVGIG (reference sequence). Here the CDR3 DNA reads TGTGCCTGGAGTGTTGGACAGGGGGATCAGCCCCAGCATTTT. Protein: CAWSVGQGDQPQHF.

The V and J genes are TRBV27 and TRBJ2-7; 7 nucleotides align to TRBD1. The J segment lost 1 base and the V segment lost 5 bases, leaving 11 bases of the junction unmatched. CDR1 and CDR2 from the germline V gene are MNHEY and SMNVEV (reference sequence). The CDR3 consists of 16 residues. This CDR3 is CASSPDGQVSSYEQYF. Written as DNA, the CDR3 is TGTGCCAGCAGTCCAGACGGACAGGTGTCTTCCTACGAGCAGTACTTC.

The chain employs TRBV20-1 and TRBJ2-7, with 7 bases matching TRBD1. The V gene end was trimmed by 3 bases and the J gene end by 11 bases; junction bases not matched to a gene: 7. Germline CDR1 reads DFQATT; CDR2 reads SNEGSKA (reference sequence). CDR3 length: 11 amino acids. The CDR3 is CSASDSQGKYF. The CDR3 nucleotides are TGCAGTGCTAGTGATTCACAGGGGAAGTACTTC.

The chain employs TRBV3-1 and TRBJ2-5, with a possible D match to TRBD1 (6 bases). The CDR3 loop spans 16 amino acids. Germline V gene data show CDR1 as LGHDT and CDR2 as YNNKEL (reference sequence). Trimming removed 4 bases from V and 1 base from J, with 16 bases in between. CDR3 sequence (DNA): TGTGCCAGCAGCCGTAACAGACAGGACCGCCAAGAGACCCAGTACTTC. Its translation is CASSRNRQDRQETQYF.

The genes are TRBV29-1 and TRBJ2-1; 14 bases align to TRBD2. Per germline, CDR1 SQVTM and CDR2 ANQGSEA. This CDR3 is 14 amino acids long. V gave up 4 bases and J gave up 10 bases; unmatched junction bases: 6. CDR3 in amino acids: CSVGLAGGPGEQFF. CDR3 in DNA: TGCAGCGTTGGACTAGCGGGAGGGCCAGGGGAGCAGTTCTTC.

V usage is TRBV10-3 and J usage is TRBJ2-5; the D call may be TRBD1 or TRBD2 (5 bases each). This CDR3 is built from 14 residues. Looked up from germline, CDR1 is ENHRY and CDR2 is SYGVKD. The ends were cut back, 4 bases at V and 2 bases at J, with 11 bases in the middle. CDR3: CAISVRGGQETQYF. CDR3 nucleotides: TGTGCCATCAGTGTGCGTGGGGGACAAGAGACCCAGTACTTC.

In nucleotides, the CDR3 is TGTGCCAGCAGTTCTCAGGGGTTACGGAACACTGAAGCTTTCTTT. Its translation: CASSSQGLRNTEAFF. The V and J genes are TRBV12-3 or TRBV12-4 and TRBJ1-1; tentatively, D is TRBD1 (6 bases). The CDR3 runs to 15 residues. With 4 bases removed from V and 1 base from J, the gap between germline ends came to 13 bases.

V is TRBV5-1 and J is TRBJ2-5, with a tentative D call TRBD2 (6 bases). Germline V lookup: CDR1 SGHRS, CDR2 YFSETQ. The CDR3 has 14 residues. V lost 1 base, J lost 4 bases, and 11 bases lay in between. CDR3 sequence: CASSLTGVVETQYF. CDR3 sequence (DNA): TGCGCCAGCAGCTTGACGGGAGTGGTAGAGACCCAGTACTTC.